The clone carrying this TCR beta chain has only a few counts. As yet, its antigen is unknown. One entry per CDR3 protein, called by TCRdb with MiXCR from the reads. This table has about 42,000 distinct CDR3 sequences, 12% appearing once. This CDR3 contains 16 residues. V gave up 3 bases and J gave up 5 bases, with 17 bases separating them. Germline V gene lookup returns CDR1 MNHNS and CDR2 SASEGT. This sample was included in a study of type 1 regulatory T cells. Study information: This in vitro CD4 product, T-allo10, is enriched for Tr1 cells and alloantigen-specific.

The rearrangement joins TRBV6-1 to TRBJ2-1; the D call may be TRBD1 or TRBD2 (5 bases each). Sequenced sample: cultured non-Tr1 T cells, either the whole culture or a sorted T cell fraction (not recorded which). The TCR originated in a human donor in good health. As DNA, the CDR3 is TGTGCCAGCAGTGATCCCTGGGTGAGGGGAGACAATGAGCAGTTCTTC. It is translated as CASSDPWVRGDNEQFF.